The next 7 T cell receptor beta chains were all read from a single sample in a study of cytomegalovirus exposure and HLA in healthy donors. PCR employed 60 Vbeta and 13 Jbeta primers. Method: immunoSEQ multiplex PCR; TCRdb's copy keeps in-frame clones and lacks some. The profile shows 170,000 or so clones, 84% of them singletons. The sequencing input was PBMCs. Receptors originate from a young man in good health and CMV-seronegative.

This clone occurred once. CDR3: CASSFLGALYNEQFF. The CDR3 nucleotides are TGTGCCAGCAGTTTTCTAGGCGCCCTTTACAATGAGCAGTTCTTC. This chain joins TRBV28 and TRBJ2-1; the D is unclear. Trimming took 3 bases from V and 4 from J, leaving 13 bases between them. The CDR3 is made up of 15 amino acids. Germline V gives CDR1 MDHEN, CDR2 SYDVKM. The whole variable domain, filled in from reference TRBV28 and TRBJ2-1, reads DVKVTQSSRYLVKRTGEKVFLECVQDMDHENMFWYRQDPGLGLRLIYFSYDVKMKEKGDIPEGYSVSREKKERFSLILESASTNQTSMYLCASSFLGALYNEQFFGPGTRLTVL.

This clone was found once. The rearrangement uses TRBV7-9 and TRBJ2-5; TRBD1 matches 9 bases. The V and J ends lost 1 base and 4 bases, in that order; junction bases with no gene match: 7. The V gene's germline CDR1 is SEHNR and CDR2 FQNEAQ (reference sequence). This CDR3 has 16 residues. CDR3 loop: CASSLDGTGWIETQYF. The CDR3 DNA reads TGTGCCAGCAGCTTAGACGGGACAGGGTGGATAGAGACCCAGTACTTC.

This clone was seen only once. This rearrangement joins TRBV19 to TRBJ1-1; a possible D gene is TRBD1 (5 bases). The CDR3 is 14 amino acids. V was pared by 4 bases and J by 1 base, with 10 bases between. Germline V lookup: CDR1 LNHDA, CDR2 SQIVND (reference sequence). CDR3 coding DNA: TGTGCCAGTAGTAACGGGGGTGGGAACACTGAAGCTTTCTTT. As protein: CASSNGGGNTEAFF.

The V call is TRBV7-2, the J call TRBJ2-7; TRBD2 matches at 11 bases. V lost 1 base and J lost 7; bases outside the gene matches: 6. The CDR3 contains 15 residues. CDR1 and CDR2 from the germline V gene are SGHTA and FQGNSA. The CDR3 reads CASSLVVSGRGEQYF. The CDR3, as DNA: TGTGCCAGCAGCTTAGTGGTTAGCGGGAGGGGGGAGCAGTACTTC.

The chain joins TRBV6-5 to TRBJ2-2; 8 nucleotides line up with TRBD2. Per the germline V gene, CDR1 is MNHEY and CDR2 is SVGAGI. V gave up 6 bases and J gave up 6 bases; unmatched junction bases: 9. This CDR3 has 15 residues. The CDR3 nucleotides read TGTGCCAGCAGCTTAGGACTAGCCGACCCCGGGGAGCTGTTTTTT. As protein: CASSLGLADPGELFF.

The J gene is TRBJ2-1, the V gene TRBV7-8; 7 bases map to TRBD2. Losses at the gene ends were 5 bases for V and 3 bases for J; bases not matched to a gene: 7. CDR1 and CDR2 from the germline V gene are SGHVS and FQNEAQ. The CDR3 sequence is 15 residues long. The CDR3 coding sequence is TGTGCCAGCAGCGATAGCGGGCGGTTCTACAATGAGCAGTTCTTC. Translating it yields CASSDSGRFYNEQFF. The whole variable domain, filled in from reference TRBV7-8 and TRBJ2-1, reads GAGVSQSPRYKVAKRGQDVALRCDPISGHVSLFWYQQALGQGPEFLTYFQNEAQLDKSGLPSDRFFAERPEGSVSTLKIQRTQQEDSAVYLCASSDSGRFYNEQFFGPGTRLTVL.

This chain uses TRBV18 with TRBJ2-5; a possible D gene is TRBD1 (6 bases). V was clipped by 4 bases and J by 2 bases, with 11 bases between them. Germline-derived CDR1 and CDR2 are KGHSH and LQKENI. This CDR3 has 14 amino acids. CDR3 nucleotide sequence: TGTGCCAGCTCACGAACAGGGCAGCAAGAGACCCAGTACTTC. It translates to CASSRTGQQETQYF.